A single sample is the source of the 19 T cell receptor beta chains below, sequenced in a study of siplizumab effects on memory and regulatory T cells. Sequenced by immunoSEQ multiplex PCR; TCRdb stores in-frame clones only, minus some. Of about 120,000 clones listed, around 94% were seen once; the top ten hold roughly 1.5%. The source material was non-Treg CD4+ T cells sorted from blood. Receptors originate from a human donor in good health.

The chain couples TRBV12-5 to TRBJ2-2; 13 bases agree with TRBD2. Germline CDR1 LGHNT, CDR2 FRNRAP. The CDR3 is 19 amino acids. The junction had 12 bases not matched to a gene; V was cut back by 3 bases and J by 5 bases. The CDR3, as DNA: TGTGCTAGTGGTTTTCGCTCGGGACTAGCGGGGTACCTAACCGGGGAGCTGTTTTTT. Translated, it gives CASGFRSGLAGYLTGELFF.

The CDR3 DNA reads as TGTGCCATCCGAACTAGCGCCTGGGAGACCCAGTACTTC. Translating gives CAIRTSAWETQYF. The genes are TRBV21-1 and TRBJ2-5; whether TRBD2, the table's D call, matches the DNA was not checked. TRBV21-1 is recorded as a pseudogene. CDR3 length: 13 amino acids.

The J gene is TRBJ1-1, the V gene TRBV6-1, with D hard to call. V was shortened by 8 bases and J by 8 bases, with 3 bases between the two germline ends. From germline, CDR1 is MNHNS and CDR2 SASEGT. The CDR3 is 8 amino acids. In nucleotides, the CDR3 is TGTGCCAGCGGGGAAGCTTTCTTT. Translated: CASGEAFF.

The chain links TRBV4-2 to TRBJ2-6; 8 nucleotides match TRBD1. The germline V gene encodes CDR1 LGHNA and CDR2 YNFKEQ. V shed 4 bases, J shed 0 bases, and the junction held 5 bases outside the gene matches. The CDR3 sequence is 17 residues long. The CDR3 DNA is TGTGCCAGCAGCCCCGGGACAGGTAGCTCTGGGGCCAACGTCCTGACTTTC. This translates into CASSPGTGSSGANVLTF.

V gene TRBV15 combines with J gene TRBJ1-2; D ambiguous. CDR1 is LNHNV, CDR2 YYDKDF, per germline (reference sequence). Trimming took 0 bases from V and 8 from J, leaving 19 bases between them. This CDR3 is built from 16 residues. CDR3 DNA: TGTGCCACCAGCAGAGATCAAATTGGAGTCTCTCGCGGCTACACCTTC. Translation: CATSRDQIGVSRGYTF.

The CDR3 loop reads CASSLGESGLYEQYF. CDR3 in DNA: TGTGCCAGCAGCTTGGGCGAATCTGGACTGTACGAGCAGTACTTC. The chain uses TRBV7-9 and TRBJ2-7; D is perhaps TRBD2 (5 bases). Germline CDR1 reads SEHNR; CDR2 reads FQNEAQ (reference sequence). The CDR3 is made up of 15 amino acids. Trimming shortened V by 3 bases and J by 4 bases, and 16 bases separated the two germline ends.

This clone was picked up a small number of times. V and J are TRBV10-1 and TRBJ2-7, with 7 bases lining up with TRBD1. The CDR3 length is 13 residues. With V trimmed by 2 bases and J by 3 bases, 1 base remained unmatched. Looked up from germline, CDR1 is WNHNN and CDR2 is SYGVQD (reference sequence). The DNA for the CDR3 is TGCGCCAGCAGTGAGGGACAGGACTACGAGCAGTACTTC. This encodes CASSEGQDYEQYF.

The rearrangement joins TRBV27 to TRBJ2-7; weak D call: TRBD2 (5 bases). Trimming stripped 8 bases from V and 2 bases from J, with 19 bases between. CDR1 is MNHEY and CDR2 is SMNVEV in the germline V gene (reference sequence). This CDR3 contains 15 residues. Here the CDR3 DNA reads TGTGCCAGCTCCCCGGTTTCGGGGTTCCCCTACGAGCAGTACTTC. This codes for CASSPVSGFPYEQYF.

This chain connects TRBV5-1 to TRBJ1-1, with D maybe TRBD1 (6 bases). V lost 1 base to trimming and J lost 3 bases, with 10 bases between them. The CDR3 covers 14 residues. Germline V gives CDR1 SGHRS, CDR2 YFSETQ. The chain's CDR3 is CASSLLGADTEAFF. DNA for the CDR3: TGCGCCAGCAGCTTGCTGGGGGCGGACACTGAAGCTTTCTTT.

V and J are TRBV5-5 and TRBJ2-6; D ambiguous. Trimming pared 0 bases from V and 2 bases from J, leaving 9 bases between. This CDR3 spans 16 amino acids. Germline V gene data show CDR1 as SGHKS and CDR2 as YYEKEE (reference sequence). This CDR3 reads CASSLVSGAGANVLTF. In nucleotides, the CDR3 is TGTGCCAGCAGCTTGGTATCGGGTGCTGGGGCCAACGTCCTGACTTTC.

V gene TRBV4-1 combines with J gene TRBJ2-1; 8 bases line up with TRBD2. The CDR3 is 17 amino acids. V shed 0 bases and J 2 bases; nucleotides not matched to a gene: 6. In germline, CDR1 is MGHRA, CDR2 YSYEKL. In DNA, the CDR3 is TGCGCCAGCAGCCAAGAGCCGCGGGGGGTCACCTACAATGAGCAGTTCTTC. Its translation is CASSQEPRGVTYNEQFF.

J is TRBJ2-5 and V is TRBV18; 12 nucleotides align to TRBD2. CDR1 is KGHSH and CDR2 is LQKENI in the germline V gene. V lost 6 bases, J lost 5 bases, and 10 bases stayed unmatched. This CDR3 is 16 amino acids long. The CDR3 region has the DNA TGTGCCAGCTCTCAACTAGCGGGAGGCGGAACGGAGACCCAGTACTTC. Its protein product is CASSQLAGGGTETQYF.

The rearrangement joins TRBV5-1 to TRBJ1-1, with D perhaps matching TRBD1 (6 bases). CDR3 size: 15 residues. Per the germline V gene, CDR1 is SGHRS and CDR2 is YFSETQ. V lost 0 bases and J 5 bases, leaving 14 bases between the germline ends. CDR3 sequence reads: CASSLASQGNTEAFF. CDR3 nucleotide sequence: TGCGCCAGCAGCTTGGCATCCCAGGGGAATACTGAAGCTTTCTTT.

The chain has TRBV7-8 and TRBJ2-5; D not certain. The germline gives CDR1 SGHVS, CDR2 FQNEAQ. Trimming removed 1 base at V and 0 bases at J, with 12 bases between. The length of the CDR3 is 16 residues. The CDR3 is CASSLGWSQNQETQYF. The CDR3, as DNA: TGTGCCAGCAGCTTAGGATGGTCGCAGAACCAAGAGACCCAGTACTTC.

The rearrangement links TRBV5-1 to TRBJ2-1; D is perhaps TRBD1 (6 bases). Germline V lookup: CDR1 SGHRS, CDR2 YFSETQ. CDR3 length: 14 amino acids. Trimming removed 1 base at V and 6 bases at J, with 11 bases between. CDR3 residues: CASSLTGSGNEQFF. The CDR3 nucleotides are TGCGCCAGCAGCTTGACAGGGTCTGGCAATGAGCAGTTCTTC.

V is TRBV25-1 and J is TRBJ2-1; D remains ambiguous. The CDR3 runs to 14 residues. Germline V gene sequence: CDR1 MGHDK, CDR2 SYGVNS. V gave up 8 bases and J gave up 0 bases, with 11 bases separating them. The CDR3 reads CASLDSSSYNEQFF. CDR3 sequence (DNA): TGTGCCAGCCTTGACTCGAGCTCCTACAATGAGCAGTTCTTC.

The V gene is TRBV29-1, the J gene TRBJ1-1; TRBD1 is a possible D gene (5 bases). The CDR3 covers 12 residues. Germline V gene lookup returns CDR1 SQVTM and CDR2 ANQGSEA. The V gene lost 4 bases and the J gene lost 0 bases, with 6 bases spanning the gap. The CDR3 DNA reads TGCAGCGTTGGACAGATGAACACTGAAGCTTTCTTT. Protein: CSVGQMNTEAFF.

This chain connects TRBV2 to TRBJ1-6; D is undetermined. Germline CDR1 SNHLY, CDR2 FYNNEI. The length of the CDR3 is 15 residues. Trimming took off 6 bases at V and 7 bases at J, with 16 bases between the two ends. CDR3 sequence reads: CASRATGSQNSPLHF. The CDR3 DNA sequence: TGTGCCAGCAGAGCGACCGGGTCCCAGAATTCACCCCTCCACTTT.

This chain links TRBV5-4 with TRBJ2-2; 8 bases are a match to TRBD1. The length of the CDR3 is 19 residues. Unmatched junction bases numbered 15, after V lost 2 bases and J lost 3 bases. Germline-derived CDR1 and CDR2 are SGHNT and YYREEE (reference sequence). CDR3 protein: CASSFVGLRQGSYTGELFF. DNA of the CDR3: TGTGCCAGCAGCTTTGTGGGGTTGAGACAGGGGAGTTACACCGGGGAGCTGTTTTTT. Complete variable domain (other parts from reference TRBV5-4 and TRBJ2-2): ETGVTQSPTHLIKTRGQQVTLRCSSQSGHNTVSWYQQALGQGPQFIFQYYREEENGRGNFPPRFSGLQFPNYSSELNVNALELDDSALYLCASSFVGLRQGSYTGELFFGEGSRLTVL.